The clone carrying this T cell receptor beta chain was counted only a few times. Its matching antigen is unknown. A second about 6 to 12 cycle PCR used barcoded and J-beta primers. TCRdb processed the 5' RACE reads anew with MiXCR; each CDR3 protein has one entry. The data show just over 1 million distinct CDR3 sequences, with 45% seen just once and under 20% held by the top ten. This record comes from a study of blood T cells in healthy people across ages. The CDR3 contains 17 residues. Trimming at V came to 3 bases and at J to 3 bases, leaving 10 bases not matched to a gene. Germline V gene lookup returns CDR1 KGHDR and CDR2 SFDVKD. Study-wide results and caveats: CMV status of donors was not determined, possibly confounding expanded clonotype changes. Age brought a roughly linear fall in TCR beta diversity measured per million T cells.

This clonotype originated in a woman in her fifties or sixties in good health. Source material: blood. This chain joins TRBV24-1 and TRBJ2-3; 8 positions agree with TRBD1. The CDR3 bases are TGTGCCACCAGTGATCCCGCCGCAGGGGGCAGGACAGATACGCAGTATTTT. This gives the protein CATSDPAAGGRTDTQYF.